This section outlines one TCR beta chain sequence together with its context. The antigen is not known. The sample originates from a study of cytomegalovirus exposure and HLA in healthy donors. Germline assignment: CDR1 MGHRA and CDR2 YSYEKL. V gave up 3 bases and J gave up 3 bases; unmatched junction bases: 5. There are 15 residues in the CDR3. Whole-study results and caveats: The majority of CMV-associated TCR beta chains were reported as apparently HLA-restricted in a later analysis.

Primers: 60 Vbeta forward and 13 Jbeta reverse. Sequenced by immunoSEQ multiplex PCR; TCRdb stores in-frame clones only, minus some. The sample consists of about 200,000 clones, approximately 79% of them appearing once. This TCR came from a woman younger than 45 in good health and CMV-seropositive. The chain recombines TRBV4-1 with TRBJ2-7, with 10 bases aligning to TRBD1. Sequencing used PBMCs. CDR3 loop: CASSHAGQGVYEQYF. CDR3 coding DNA: TGCGCCAGCAGCCACGCCGGACAGGGGGTCTACGAGCAGTACTTC.